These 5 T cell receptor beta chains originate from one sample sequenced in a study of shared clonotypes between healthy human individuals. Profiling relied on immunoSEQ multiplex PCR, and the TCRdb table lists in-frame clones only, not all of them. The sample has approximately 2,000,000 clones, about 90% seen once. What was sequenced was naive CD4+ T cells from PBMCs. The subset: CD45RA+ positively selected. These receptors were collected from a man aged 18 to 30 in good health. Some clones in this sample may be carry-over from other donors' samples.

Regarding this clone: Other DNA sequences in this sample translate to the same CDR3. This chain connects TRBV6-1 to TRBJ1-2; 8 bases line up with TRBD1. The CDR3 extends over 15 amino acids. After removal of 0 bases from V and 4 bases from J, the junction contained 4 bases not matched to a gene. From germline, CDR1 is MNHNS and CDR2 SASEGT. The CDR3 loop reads CASSEAPGTGYGYTF. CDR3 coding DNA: TGTGCCAGCAGTGAAGCCCCCGGGACAGGCTATGGCTACACCTTC.

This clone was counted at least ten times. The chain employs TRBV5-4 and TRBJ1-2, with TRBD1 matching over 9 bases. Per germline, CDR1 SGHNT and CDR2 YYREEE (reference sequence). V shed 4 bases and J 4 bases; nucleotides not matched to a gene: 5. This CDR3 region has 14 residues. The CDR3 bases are TGTGCCAGCAGCCTGGACAGGGGTATCTATGGCTACACCTTC. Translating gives CASSLDRGIYGYTF.

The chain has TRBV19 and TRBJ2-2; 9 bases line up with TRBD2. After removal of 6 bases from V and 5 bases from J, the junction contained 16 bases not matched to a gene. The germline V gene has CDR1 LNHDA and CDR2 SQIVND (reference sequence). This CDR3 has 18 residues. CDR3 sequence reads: CASRSISGSASWTGELFF. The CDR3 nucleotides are TGTGCCAGTAGGTCGATTAGCGGGAGCGCCAGTTGGACCGGGGAGCTGTTTTTT.

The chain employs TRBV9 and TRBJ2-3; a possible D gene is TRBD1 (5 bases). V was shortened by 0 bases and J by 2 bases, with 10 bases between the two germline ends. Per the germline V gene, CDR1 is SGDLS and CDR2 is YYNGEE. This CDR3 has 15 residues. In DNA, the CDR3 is TGTGCCAGCAGCGTAGGGAGACAGCCCACAGATACGCAGTATTTT. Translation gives CASSVGRQPTDTQYF.

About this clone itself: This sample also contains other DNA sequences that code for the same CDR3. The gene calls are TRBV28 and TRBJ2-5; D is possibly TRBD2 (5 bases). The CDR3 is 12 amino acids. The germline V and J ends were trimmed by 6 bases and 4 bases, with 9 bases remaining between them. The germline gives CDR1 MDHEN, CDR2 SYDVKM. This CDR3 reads CASRGRGETQYF. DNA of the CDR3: TGTGCCAGCAGGGGCCGGGGAGAGACCCAGTACTTC.